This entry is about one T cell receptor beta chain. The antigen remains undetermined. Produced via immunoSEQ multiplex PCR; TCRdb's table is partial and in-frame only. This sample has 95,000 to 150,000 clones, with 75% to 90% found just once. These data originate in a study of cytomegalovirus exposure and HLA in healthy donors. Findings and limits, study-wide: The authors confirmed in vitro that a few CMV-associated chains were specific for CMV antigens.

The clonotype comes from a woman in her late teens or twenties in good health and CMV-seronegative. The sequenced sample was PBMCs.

CDR3 region: CASNGGGSGNTIYF. In DNA form, the CDR3 reads TGTGCCAGCAACGGGGGGGGCTCTGGAAACACCATATATTTT. This chain uses TRBV2 with TRBJ1-3, with D possibly matching TRBD1 (5 bases). This CDR3 has 14 residues. Germline V gene data show CDR1 as SNHLY and CDR2 as FYNNEI. V was cut by 7 bases and J by 0 bases, with 10 bases left in between.